This T cell receptor (beta chain) was observed in a study of cytomegalovirus exposure and HLA in healthy donors. CDR1 SQVTM and CDR2 ANQGSEA come from the germline V gene. This CDR3 has 14 residues. With 4 bases removed from V and 3 bases from J, the gap between germline ends came to 12 bases. General observations from the study: Several top significant clusters appeared, in a later analysis, to be linked to common viral pathogens.

As regards this clone: Antigen: not known.

The PCR was carried out with 60 Vbeta primers and 13 Jbeta primers. Here immunoSEQ multiplex PCR was the method, and the copy in TCRdb shows in-frame clones only, minus some. The sample holds under 200,000 clones. The sequence was obtained from a man aged 30 to 39 in good health and CMV-seronegative. This chain connects TRBV29-1 to TRBJ1-4, with D possibly TRBD1 on 5 matching bases. Specimen: PBMCs. CDR3 in DNA: TGCAGCGTTGTAGGGGCTGGATCTAATGAAAAACTGTTTTTT. As protein: CSVVGAGSNEKLFF.